This is a list of T cell receptor beta chains from one sample in a study of T cell changes during pregnancy in multiple sclerosis. Profiling relied on immunoSEQ multiplex PCR, and the TCRdb table lists in-frame clones only, not all of them. The sample records 40,000 or so clones, roughly 91% being singletons. The material sequenced was CD8+ T cells from peripheral blood mononuclear cells, taken before pregnancy. These receptors all come from a female donor with multiple sclerosis, enrolled in a pregnancy study. CDR3s include the opening cysteine and the closing phenylalanine or tryptophan. Fields, in order: V gene, J gene, D gene, clone size, CDR3 DNA, CDR3 protein. The D gene is left open where the match is weak. Clone size is not always given. Where it is, it says once, few, many or a class for expanded clones.

TRBV7-8,TRBJ1-3,NA,once,TGTGCCAGCAGCTTATGGGTTACAGCAAGCTCTGGAAACACCATATATTTT,CASSLWVTASSGNTIYF
TRBV4-2,TRBJ1-1,NA,NA,TGTGCCAGCAGCCAAGATCTCGAACGGGTTGAAGCTTTCTTT,CASSQDLERVEAFF
TRBV27,TRBJ2-7,TRBD1,NA,TGTGCCAGCAGTTTAGGGTTGGTGGGACAGGGGTCTTTGGAGCAGTACTTC,CASSLGLVGQGSLEQYF
TRBV7-9,TRBJ1-2,TRBD1,NA,TGTGCCAGCACCGGGACAGAAGTTTTTGGCTACACCTTC,CASTGTEVFGYTF
TRBV29-1,TRBJ1-1,NA,few,TGCAGCGAGACCCCAGGGCCCACTGAAGCTTTCTTT,CSETPGPTEAFF
TRBV19,TRBJ1-2,NA,NA,TGTGCCAGTAGTATAGTTGAACAGGCTCTCTATGGCTACACCTTC,CASSIVEQALYGYTF
TRBV29-1,TRBJ2-4,NA,NA,TGCAGCGTTGAAGAACAGGCCTTAGCCAAAAACATTCAGTACTTC,CSVEEQALAKNIQYF
TRBV7-2,TRBJ2-7,TRBD1,NA,TGTGCCAGCAGCCCCGGGACAGGGTCCTACGAGCAGTACTTC,CASSPGTGSYEQYF
TRBV25-1,TRBJ1-4,NA,NA,TGTGCCAGCAGTGAATTAGGAGAATCTGAGGAAAAACTGTTTTTT,CASSELGESEEKLFF
TRBV27,TRBJ2-7,TRBD1,NA,TGTGCCAGCAGTTTATTCGGGACAGGGAGCGAGCAGTACTTC,CASSLFGTGSEQYF
TRBV4-1,TRBJ2-5,NA,NA,TGCGCCAGCAGCCAAGATTTGCAGGGCCTCCTAGAGACCCAGTACTTC,CASSQDLQGLLETQYF
TRBV27,TRBJ2-1,NA,NA,TGTGCCAGCAGTTTATCGCTGGAGCCCAACAATGAGCAGTTCTTC,CASSLSLEPNNEQFF
TRBV27,TRBJ1-1,TRBD1,NA,TGTGCCAGCAGTCTAACAGGGGGCGCTGGAGCTTTCTTT,CASSLTGGAGAFF
TRBV2,TRBJ2-2,NA,NA,TGTGCCAGCGACAGGAACACCGGGGAGCTGTTTTTT,CASDRNTGELFF
TRBV6-4,TRBJ1-4,NA,few,TGTGCCAGCAGTCCACAGGGTGGGAGTGAAAAACTGTTTTTT,CASSPQGGSEKLFF
TRBV7-9,TRBJ1-5,NA,NA,TGTGCCAGCAGCCACCCAGGTGGCAATCAGCCCCAGCATTTT,CASSHPGGNQPQHF
TRBV6-1,TRBJ1-5,TRBD1,NA,TGTGCCAGTGGGGACAGGGGTAAGGTTCAGCCCCAGCATTTT,CASGDRGKVQPQHF
TRBV6-5,TRBJ2-2,NA,NA,TGTGCCAGCGAGCCGAGGACGAACACCGGGGAGCTGTTTTTT,CASEPRTNTGELFF
TRBV2,TRBJ2-4,TRBD1,once,TGTGCCAGCATGGTGGGCAGGGGGATCGCTAACATTCAGTACTTC,CASMVGRGIANIQYF
TRBV30,TRBJ1-2,NA,NA,TGTGCCTGGAGTTATACCCAGGGTCCTGGCTACACCTTC,CAWSYTQGPGYTF
TRBV6-5,TRBJ1-1,NA,NA,TGTGCCAGCTCAGGTGGGGGGGTAACTGAAGCTTTCTTT,CASSGGGVTEAFF
TRBV14,TRBJ2-1,NA,NA,TGTGCCAGCAGCCATTCTAGAGGGCAGTTCTTC,CASSHSRGQFF
TRBV29-1,TRBJ2-2,NA,NA,TGCAGCGTTGCTATTTCCGGGGAGCTGTTTTTT,CSVAISGELFF
TRBV25-1,TRBJ1-1,NA,few,TGTGCCAGCAGTGAATATGGAGGGTACACTGAAGCTTTCTTT,CASSEYGGYTEAFF
TRBV27,TRBJ2-7,TRBD1,NA,TGTGCCACCTCCCCGGGACAGGGCTACGAGCAGTACTTC,CATSPGQGYEQYF
TRBV28,TRBJ1-1,NA,NA,TGTGCCAGCAGTTTCCCCAGTAACACTGAAGCTTTCTTT,CASSFPSNTEAFF
TRBV7-9,TRBJ2-3,NA,NA,TGTGCCAGCACCCCCCCGGATACGCAGTATTTT,CASTPPDTQYF
TRBV2,TRBJ2-7,TRBD2,once,TGTGCCAGCAGTGGGACTAGCGGGATCTACGAGCAGTACTTC,CASSGTSGIYEQYF
TRBV13,TRBJ2-1,TRBD1,NA,TGTGCCAGCAGCTTAACAGGGGGCCTCTACAATGAGCAGTTCTTC,CASSLTGGLYNEQFF
TRBV9,TRBJ2-7,TRBD2,NA,TGTGCCAGCAGCTTCGGGACTAGCGGGAGCAGCGAGCAGTACTTC,CASSFGTSGSSEQYF
TRBV28,TRBJ1-5,TRBD1,NA,TGTGCCAGCGTCCTGACAGGGGGCAGCAATCAGCCCCAGCATTTT,CASVLTGGSNQPQHF
TRBV7-9,TRBJ1-5,NA,NA,TGTGCCAGCTCGGGCGGGGGAGGCAATCAGCCCCAGCATTTT,CASSGGGGNQPQHF
TRBV28,TRBJ2-3,NA,NA,TGTGCCAGCAAAATAGGGGGTGACACAGATACGCAGTATTTT,CASKIGGDTDTQYF
TRBV7-9,TRBJ2-7,NA,NA,TGTGCCAGCAGCTTAAGTGTCGGGAGCACCTACGAGCAGTACTTC,CASSLSVGSTYEQYF
TRBV4-2,TRBJ2-7,TRBD2,NA,TGTGCCAGCAGCCAAGGTACTAGCGGGGTCTCCTACGAGCAGTACTTC,CASSQGTSGVSYEQYF
TRBV13,TRBJ2-7,TRBD1,NA,TGTGCCAGCAGCCCAAGGACAGGGACGACCCACGAGCAGTACTTC,CASSPRTGTTHEQYF
TRBV28,TRBJ2-7,NA,NA,TGTGCCAGCAGTCCCCAGGGCTACGAGCAGTACTTC,CASSPQGYEQYF
TRBV28,TRBJ1-2,NA,NA,TGTGCCAGCAGCTGGGATGGGGGGGATGGCTACACCTTC,CASSWDGGDGYTF
TRBV27,TRBJ1-2,TRBD1,NA,TGTGCCAGCAGTAGGGGACAGGGGAATGGCTACACCTTC,CASSRGQGNGYTF
TRBV27,TRBJ1-2,TRBD1,NA,TGTGCCAGCAGTCCCAAGAGGGGGCGAGGCTACACCTTC,CASSPKRGRGYTF
TRBV9,TRBJ2-1,NA,NA,TGTGCCAGCACTCGGGCGGGAAGCTCCTACAATGAGCAGTTCTTC,CASTRAGSSYNEQFF
TRBV2,TRBJ1-4,NA,NA,TGTGCCAGCAGTGAAGACAGCTCCCCTAATGAAAAACTGTTTTTT,CASSEDSSPNEKLFF
TRBV28,TRBJ2-2,TRBD2,few,TGTGCCAGCAGTTCACCCGGACTAGCGAGCGGGGAGCTGTTTTTT,CASSSPGLASGELFF
TRBV19,TRBJ1-1,TRBD1,NA,TGTGCCAGTAGTAAAGGGGGCCTGAACACTGAAGCTTTCTTT,CASSKGGLNTEAFF
TRBV2,TRBJ2-7,TRBD2,NA,TGTGCCAGCAGTGAAGCGTTCTCGGGACTAGCCCCCGAGCAGTACTTC,CASSEAFSGLAPEQYF
TRBV7-9,TRBJ2-1,TRBD2,NA,TGTGCCAGCAGCCGGGGAGGGACCAATGCCTACAATGAGCAGTTCTTC,CASSRGGTNAYNEQFF
TRBV28,TRBJ1-4,TRBD1,few,TGTGCCAGCGGGGGACAGGGCCTTTGGGAAAAACTGTTTTTT,CASGGQGLWEKLFF
TRBV21-1,TRBJ2-2,NA,NA,TGTGCCAGCAGCAAAATGGCCCTAGTTATTTGCACCGGGGAGCTGTTTTTT,CASSKMALVICTGELFF
TRBV4-2,TRBJ2-7,NA,NA,TGTGCCAGCAGCCCTCAACCCGGGACCTACGAGCAGTACTTC,CASSPQPGTYEQYF
TRBV29-1,TRBJ2-1,NA,NA,TGCAGCTTACAGGGTGGCTCCTACAATGAGCAGTTCTTC,CSLQGGSYNEQFF
TRBV2,TRBJ1-3,NA,NA,TGTGCCAGCAGGGGGGGATCTGGAAACACCATATATTTT,CASRGGSGNTIYF
TRBV27,TRBJ2-7,TRBD2,NA,TGTGCCAGCATGGGACTAGCGGGAGTCGACGAGCAGTACTTC,CASMGLAGVDEQYF
TRBV30,TRBJ2-1,NA,NA,TGTGCCTGGAGCCAAGCGGTTTTGGGTGAGCAGTTCTTC,CAWSQAVLGEQFF
TRBV19,TRBJ1-1,NA,NA,TGTGCCAGTTCCGCGGGGGGGCTGGGAAGGACTGAAGCTTTCTTT,CASSAGGLGRTEAFF
TRBV4-3,TRBJ2-1,TRBD2,once,TGCGCCAGCAGCCAAGACGTCACCGGGACTAGCGGGCCCAATGAGCAGTTCTTC,CASSQDVTGTSGPNEQFF
TRBV6-1,TRBJ2-1,NA,NA,TGTGCCAGCAGTGACTTAATACAGGTTAACAATGAGCAGTTCTTC,CASSDLIQVNNEQFF
TRBV29-1,TRBJ1-1,NA,NA,TGCAGCGTGGACTGGATGAACACTGAAGCTTTCTTT,CSVDWMNTEAFF
TRBV4-1,TRBJ1-5,NA,NA,TGCGCCAGCAGCCAAGGGCAGGATCAGCCCCAGCATTTT,CASSQGQDQPQHF
TRBV27,TRBJ1-2,TRBD1,NA,TGTGCCAGCAGTCCCCGACAGGGCGAGAGTGGCTACACCTTC,CASSPRQGESGYTF
TRBV27,TRBJ2-7,TRBD1,NA,TGTGCCAGCAGTCCCGGGGCAGGGGGTAACTACGAGCAGTACTTC,CASSPGAGGNYEQYF